This is a list of T cell receptor beta chains from one sample in a study of blood T cell repertoires in COVID-19. Method: immunoSEQ multiplex PCR; TCRdb's copy keeps in-frame clones and lacks some. The data show approximately 300,000 clones, with around 90% seen just once and roughly 5% held by the top ten. Source material: PBMCs or T cells enriched from blood (not recorded which). The receptors were gathered from a man between 60 and 70 years old who had recovered from COVID-19. Each CDR3 is given with its conserved first and last residue. The order of the fields is V gene, J gene, clone size, CDR3 length, D gene, CDR3 DNA, CDR3 protein. The D gene is left open where the match is weak. Expanded clones get a size class; other rows say once, few or many, or leave the size out.

V gene: TRBV5-1; J gene: TRBJ2-2; clone size: .; CDR3 length: 13; D gene: .; CDR3 DNA: TGCGCCAGCAGCTCGGACAGTGCCGGGGAGCTGTTTTTT; CDR3 protein: CASSSDSAGELFF
V gene: TRBV5-1; J gene: TRBJ2-2; clone size: .; CDR3 length: 15; D gene: .; CDR3 DNA: TGCGCCAGCAGCTTGGATGCGCACCCCGCCGGGGAGCTGTTTTTT; CDR3 protein: CASSLDAHPAGELFF
V gene: TRBV6-2/TRBV6-3; J gene: TRBJ2-5; clone size: few; CDR3 length: 15; D gene: TRBD2; CDR3 DNA: TGTGCCAGCAGTACGTGGACTAGCGGGAGCGAGACCCAGTACTTC; CDR3 protein: CASSTWTSGSETQYF
V gene: TRBV4-1; J gene: TRBJ2-3; clone size: .; CDR3 length: 16; D gene: TRBD2; CDR3 DNA: TGCGCCAGCAGCCAGACGGACCTGAGGGAGGGGGATACGCAGTATTTT; CDR3 protein: CASSQTDLREGDTQYF
V gene: TRBV4-1; J gene: TRBJ2-3; clone size: .; CDR3 length: 15; D gene: .; CDR3 DNA: TGCGCCAGCAGCCAAGGACACGCTAGCACAGATACGCAGTATTTT; CDR3 protein: CASSQGHASTDTQYF
V gene: TRBV4-1; J gene: TRBJ2-3; clone size: .; CDR3 length: 16; D gene: TRBD2; CDR3 DNA: TGCGCCAGCAGGAGGGAGGGAGCGGGAGTGACAGATACGCAGTATTTT; CDR3 protein: CASRREGAGVTDTQYF
V gene: TRBV5-5; J gene: TRBJ2-7; clone size: .; CDR3 length: 15; D gene: TRBD2; CDR3 DNA: TGTGCCAGCAGCCTGACGGTCGGCGGGAGTTACGAGCAGTACTTC; CDR3 protein: CASSLTVGGSYEQYF
V gene: TRBV30; J gene: TRBJ1-5; clone size: .; CDR3 length: 14; D gene: TRBD1; CDR3 DNA: TGTGCCTGGAGAGGGACAGGGGGCTTTGAGCCCCAGCATTTT; CDR3 protein: CAWRGTGGFEPQHF
V gene: TRBV18; J gene: TRBJ1-3; clone size: .; CDR3 length: 15; D gene: TRBD1; CDR3 DNA: TGTGCCAGCTCACGCGAACAGGGGCTGGCGAACACCATATATTTT; CDR3 protein: CASSREQGLANTIYF
V gene: TRBV4-3; J gene: TRBJ2-3; clone size: .; CDR3 length: 14; D gene: .; CDR3 DNA: TGCGCCAGCAGCCAAGAGGAGCGCACAGATACGCAGTATTTT; CDR3 protein: CASSQEERTDTQYF